This record concerns one T cell receptor beta chain sequence. The CDR3 length is 14 residues. V shed 6 bases and J 5 bases; nucleotides not matched to a gene: 3. Germline CDR1 is ENHRY and CDR2 is SYGVKD. This sample was included in a study of blood T cell repertoires in COVID-19. For the study at large: Sites in the United States, Italy and Spain provided acute and convalescent COVID-19 samples. Sources were T cells, B-cell-depleted T cells, or PBMCs; the material itself was cDNA or gDNA.

Sequencing used immunoSEQ multiplex PCR; TCRdb keeps in-frame clones, though not all of them. The sample lists about 240,000 clones, around 89% occurring once. Cohort placement rested on clinical history that participants reported themselves. Two negative PCRs, clearance, or symptom resolution were required of recovered Cohort 3 donors. Sequencing was done on a sample of PBMCs or T cells enriched from blood (not recorded which). This receptor was identified in a man aged 35-49 years who had recovered from COVID-19. The rearrangement joins TRBV10-3 to TRBJ2-2, with TRBD1 matching 10 bases. The CDR3 loop reads CAIRGQGRTGELFF. DNA of the CDR3: TGTGCCATCAGGGGACAGGGGAGGACCGGGGAGCTGTTTTTT.